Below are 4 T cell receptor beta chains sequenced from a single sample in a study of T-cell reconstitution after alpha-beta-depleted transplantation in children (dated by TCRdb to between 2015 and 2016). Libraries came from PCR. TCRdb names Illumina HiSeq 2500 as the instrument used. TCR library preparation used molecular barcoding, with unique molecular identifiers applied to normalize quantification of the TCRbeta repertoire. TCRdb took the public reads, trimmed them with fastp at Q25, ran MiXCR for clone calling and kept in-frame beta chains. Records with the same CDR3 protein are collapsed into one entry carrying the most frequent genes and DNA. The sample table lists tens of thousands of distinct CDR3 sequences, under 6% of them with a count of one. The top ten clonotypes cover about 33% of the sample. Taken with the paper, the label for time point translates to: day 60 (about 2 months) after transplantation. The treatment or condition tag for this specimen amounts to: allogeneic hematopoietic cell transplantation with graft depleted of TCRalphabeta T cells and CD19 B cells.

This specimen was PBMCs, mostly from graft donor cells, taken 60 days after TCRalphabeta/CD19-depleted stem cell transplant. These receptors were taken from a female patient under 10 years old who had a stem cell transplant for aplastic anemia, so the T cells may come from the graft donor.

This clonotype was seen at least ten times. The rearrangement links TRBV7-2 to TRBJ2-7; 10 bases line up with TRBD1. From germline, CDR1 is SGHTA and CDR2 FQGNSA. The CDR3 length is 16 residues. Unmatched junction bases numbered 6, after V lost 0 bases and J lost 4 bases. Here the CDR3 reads CASSLAVGQGRYEQYF. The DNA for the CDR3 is TGTGCCAGCAGCTTAGCCGTGGGACAGGGGCGATACGAGCAGTACTTC.

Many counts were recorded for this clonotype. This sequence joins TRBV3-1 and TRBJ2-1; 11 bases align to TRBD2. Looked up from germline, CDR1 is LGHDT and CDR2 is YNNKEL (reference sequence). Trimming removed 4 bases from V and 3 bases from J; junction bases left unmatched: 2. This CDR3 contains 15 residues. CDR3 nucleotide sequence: TGTGCCAGCAGCCCCGGGACTAGCGGCTACAATGAGCAGTTCTTC. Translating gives CASSPGTSGYNEQFF.

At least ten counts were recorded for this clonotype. The CDR3 protein is CASSSRLAGTGRSYNEQFF. The CDR3 bases are TGTGCCAGCAGCTCAAGACTAGCGGGGACTGGTAGGTCCTACAATGAGCAGTTCTTC. The chain is built from TRBV4-2 and TRBJ2-1; 11 bases agree with TRBD2. Germline CDR1 is LGHNA and CDR2 is YNFKEQ. This CDR3 spans 19 amino acids. V was clipped by 5 bases and J by 1 base; unmatched bases: 13.

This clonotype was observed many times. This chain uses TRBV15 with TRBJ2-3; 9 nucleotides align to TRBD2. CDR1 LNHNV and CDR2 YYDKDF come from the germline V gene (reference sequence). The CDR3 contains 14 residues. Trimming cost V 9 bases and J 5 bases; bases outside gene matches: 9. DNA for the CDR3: TGTGCCACTGCGGGACTAGCAAGTGGAGATACGCAGTATTTT. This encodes CATAGLASGDTQYF.